The source of this T cell receptor beta chain is a study of long-term antiretroviral therapy in people with HIV. Study-level results: An increase in diversity followed ART, yet levels stayed below transplant donor controls. HIV repertoires spanned narrower CDR3 length ranges than controls.

To note about this clone: Its antigen remains unknown.

At survey level, the immunoSEQ assay was run in its v3.0 version. Target depth was roughly 35,000-55,000 T-cell genomes per sample. Using immunoSEQ multiplex PCR, the repertoire was profiled, and TCRdb retains in-frame clones only, with some absent. The table lists some 30,000 clones, about 98% of them singletons. The CDR3 totals 13 residues. Per germline, CDR1 MNHNS and CDR2 SASEGT. The V end was cut by 5 bases, the J end by 3 bases, with 11 bases between. HIV-positive participants all received treatment in the United States. The clonotype originates from a young man with HIV. The sample was unsorted PBMCs, taken 7.6 years after starting antiretroviral therapy. V usage is TRBV6-1 and J usage is TRBJ2-7; TRBD2 is a possible D gene (6 bases). CDR3 bases: TGTGCCAGCAGTAGGGGAGGTCGCTACGAGCAGTACTTC. This translates into CASSRGGRYEQYF.